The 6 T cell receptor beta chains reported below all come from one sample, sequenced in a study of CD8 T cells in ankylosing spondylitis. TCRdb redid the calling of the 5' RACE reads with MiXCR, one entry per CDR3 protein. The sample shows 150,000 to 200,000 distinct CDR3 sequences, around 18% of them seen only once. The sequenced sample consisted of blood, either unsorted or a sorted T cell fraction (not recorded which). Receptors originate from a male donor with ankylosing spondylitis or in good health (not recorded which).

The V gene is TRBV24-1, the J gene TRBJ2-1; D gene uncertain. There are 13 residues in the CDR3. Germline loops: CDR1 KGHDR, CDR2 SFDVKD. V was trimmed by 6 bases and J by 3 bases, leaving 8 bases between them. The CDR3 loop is CATSSGLYNEQFF. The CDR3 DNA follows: TGTGCCACCAGTTCGGGCCTCTACAATGAGCAGTTCTTC.

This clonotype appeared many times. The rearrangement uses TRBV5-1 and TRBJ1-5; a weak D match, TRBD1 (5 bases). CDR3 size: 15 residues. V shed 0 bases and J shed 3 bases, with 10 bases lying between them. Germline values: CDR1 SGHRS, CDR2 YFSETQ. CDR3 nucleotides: TGCGCCAGCAGCTTGGGGCAGGGCTCCAATCAGCCCCAGCATTTT. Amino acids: CASSLGQGSNQPQHF. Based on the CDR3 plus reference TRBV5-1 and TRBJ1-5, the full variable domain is KAGVTQTPRYLIKTRGQQVTLSCSPISGHRSVSWYQQTPGQGLQFLFEYFSETQRNKGNFPGRFSGRQFSNSRSEMNVSTLELGDSALYLCASSLGQGSNQPQHFGDGTRLSIL.

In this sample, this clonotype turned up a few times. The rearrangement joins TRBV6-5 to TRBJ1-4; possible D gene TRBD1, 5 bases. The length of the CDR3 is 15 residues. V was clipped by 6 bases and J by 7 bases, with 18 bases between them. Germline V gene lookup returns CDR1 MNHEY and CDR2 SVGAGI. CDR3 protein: CASSLQVPVGEKLFF. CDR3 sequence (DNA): TGTGCCAGCAGCCTACAGGTTCCAGTGGGTGAAAAACTGTTTTTT.

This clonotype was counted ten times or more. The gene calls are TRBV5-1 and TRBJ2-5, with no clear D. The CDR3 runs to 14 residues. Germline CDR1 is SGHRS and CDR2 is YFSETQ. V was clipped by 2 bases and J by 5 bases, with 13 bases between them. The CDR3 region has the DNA TGCGCCAGCAGCTTAGGAGAGTCCTACGAGACCCAGTACTTC. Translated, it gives CASSLGESYETQYF. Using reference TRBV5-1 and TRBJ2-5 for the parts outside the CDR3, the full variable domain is KAGVTQTPRYLIKTRGQQVTLSCSPISGHRSVSWYQQTPGQGLQFLFEYFSETQRNKGNFPGRFSGRQFSNSRSEMNVSTLELGDSALYLCASSLGESYETQYFGPGTRLLVL.

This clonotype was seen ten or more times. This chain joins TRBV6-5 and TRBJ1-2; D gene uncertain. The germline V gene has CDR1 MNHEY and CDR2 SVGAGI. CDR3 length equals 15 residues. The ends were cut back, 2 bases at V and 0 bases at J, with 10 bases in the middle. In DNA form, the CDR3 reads TGTGCCAGCAGTTACGGAGGCAGCTCTAACTATGGCTACACCTTC. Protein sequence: CASSYGGSSNYGYTF.

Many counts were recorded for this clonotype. CDR3 loop: CSARGLTSGRAGEQFF. CDR3 nucleotides: TGCAGTGCTAGAGGACTAACTAGCGGGAGGGCTGGTGAGCAGTTCTTC. The chain couples TRBV20-1 to TRBJ2-1, with 13 bases that match TRBD2. CDR3 length: 16 residues. V lost 1 base and J lost 9; bases outside the gene matches: 9. In germline, CDR1 is DFQATT, CDR2 SNEGSKA (reference sequence).